This is a list of T cell receptor beta chains from one sample in a study of blood T cells in healthy people across ages. One entry per CDR3 protein, called by TCRdb with MiXCR from the 5' RACE reads. Of about 770,000 distinct CDR3 sequences listed, roughly 44% were seen once; the top ten hold about 19%. Sequencing was done on a sample of blood. The receptors were gathered from a man aged 60-69 years in good health. The CDR3 runs from the conserved cysteine through the conserved F or W.

cdr3_aa j_call v_call
CASSLGPEEQFF TRBJ2-1 TRBV7-9
CASRKAGVGETQYF TRBJ2-5 TRBV6-1
CASSLSGQGSRGYTF TRBJ1-2 TRBV12-3/TRBV12-4
CSATPVVADTQYF TRBJ2-3 TRBV20-1
CASSLQRAITGELFF TRBJ2-2 TRBV7-6
CASRQGDNQPQHF TRBJ1-5 TRBV6-5
CASSPLGGPNQPQHF TRBJ1-5 TRBV7-2
CASSFDSGQPQHF TRBJ1-5 TRBV7-8
CASSVGGDKTQYF TRBJ2-5 TRBV12-3/TRBV12-4
CASSLPGDHGYTF TRBJ1-2 TRBV7-9
CASSSVREYTAYEQYF TRBJ2-7 TRBV5-6
CSAQLAGAVYEQYF - TRBV20-1
CASRGSGGAKEQYF TRBJ2-4 TRBV7-9
CASSRPALADSVTQYF TRBJ2-3 TRBV6-2/TRBV6-3
CSAHLIHQETQYF TRBJ2-5 TRBV20-1
CASSAGSGTTTYNEQFF TRBJ2-1 TRBV11-3
CASGLGSFTQYF TRBJ2-5 TRBV12-5
CASRPQGYEQFF TRBJ2-1 TRBV7-9
CASSLHRPGQNNSPLHF TRBJ1-6 TRBV5-1
CASSRQASANQPQHF TRBJ1-5 TRBV19
CSGTTMHGQYF TRBJ2-7 TRBV29-1
CAWSPSGASTDTQYF TRBJ2-3 TRBV30
CASSFRLAGGLADTQYF TRBJ2-3 TRBV5-4
CATSDPGQGLDEQYF TRBJ2-7 TRBV24-1
CASSDSAGGMGVGGELFF TRBJ2-2 TRBV6-4
CASSIARWSGGNNEQFF TRBJ2-1 TRBV7-9
CASSPRPARGYEQYF TRBJ2-7 TRBV18
CASSLTGPGEKLFF TRBJ1-4 TRBV2
CSVEAGHNYNEQFF TRBJ2-1 TRBV29-1
CASSLVSQGLYNEQFF TRBJ2-1 TRBV5-1
CASRRRDRDQETQYF TRBJ2-5 TRBV6-2/TRBV6-3
CSATPWADNNSPLHF TRBJ1-6 TRBV20-1
CASTILRGGQETQYF TRBJ2-5 TRBV7-8
CASSLDRQGRGYTF TRBJ1-2 TRBV7-2
CASSQDPTGRYEQYF TRBJ2-7 TRBV4-3
CASSPGTGGYEQYF TRBJ2-7 TRBV3-1
CASSPPGGGPNTEAFF TRBJ1-1 TRBV18
CASGLLTGTGAYGYTF TRBJ1-2 TRBV12-5
CASSQSGGAGEQFF TRBJ2-1 TRBV7-9
CSAHPGLPGNEQFF TRBJ2-1 TRBV20-1
CASSPGSNNSPLHF TRBJ1-6 TRBV6-6
CASSLAPVTQPQHF TRBJ1-5 TRBV7-2